A single sample is the source of the 25 T cell receptor beta chains below, sequenced in a study of CD4 T cells in relation to SARS-CoV-2 and coronaviruses. TCRdb keeps only in-frame clones here, not all; method: immunoSEQ multiplex PCR. In the table there are about 40,000 clones, around 85% of which are singletons. No antigen has been assigned to these receptors. Sequencing was carried out using naive CD4+ T cells from PBMCs, cultured in vitro. The subset denotes: naive CD4+ T cells isolated by negative enrichment. These receptors were collected from an adult with COVID-19.

The rearrangement links TRBV29-1 to TRBJ1-5; 11 nucleotides align to TRBD1. The CDR3 consists of 13 residues. CDR1 is SQVTM and CDR2 is ANQGSEA in the germline V gene. V gave up 6 bases and J gave up 6 bases; unmatched junction bases: 4. The CDR3: CSVLGQGGQPQHF. The CDR3 nucleotides read TGCAGCGTCCTGGGACAGGGGGGTCAGCCCCAGCATTTT.

The CDR3, as DNA: TGTGCCAGCAGCCTGGGACTCAATGAGCAGTTCTTC. Protein product: CASSLGLNEQFF. The genes are TRBV2 and TRBJ2-1; a weak D match, TRBD2 (6 bases). V dropped 6 bases and J dropped 6 bases, with 9 bases sitting between them. CDR3 length: 12 amino acids. Per germline, CDR1 SNHLY and CDR2 FYNNEI.

Only a few counts were recorded for this clone. CDR3 sequence (DNA): TGTGCCAGCAGCCGAGCGGGAACGAACACCGGGGAGCTGTTTTTT. Amino acid sequence: CASSRAGTNTGELFF. This rearrangement joins TRBV3-1 (or the pseudogene TRBV3-2) to TRBJ2-2; 7 positions agree with TRBD2. V lost 4 bases, J lost 0 bases, and 2 bases stayed unmatched. The germline gives CDR1 LGHDT, CDR2 YNNKEL (reference sequence). This CDR3 has 15 residues.

This chain connects TRBV6-5 to TRBJ1-5; 7 bases map to TRBD1. This CDR3 is 15 amino acids long. The V and J ends lost 6 bases and 4 bases, in that order; junction bases with no gene match: 9. Germline loops: CDR1 MNHEY, CDR2 SVGAGI. The CDR3 loop reads CASSLTGRANQPQHF. The CDR3 DNA follows: TGTGCCAGCAGCCTGACAGGGCGAGCTAATCAGCCCCAGCATTTT.

This chain uses TRBV7-9 with TRBJ1-4; D uncertain. CDR1 is SEHNR, CDR2 FQNEAQ, per germline (reference sequence). V lost 5 bases and J lost 3, with 10 bases in between. The CDR3 covers 14 residues. Here the CDR3 DNA reads TGTGCCAGCAGCCCAGCATCTTCTAATGAAAAACTGTTTTTT. Amino acids: CASSPASSNEKLFF.

This chain joins TRBV2 and TRBJ2-3; TRBD2 matches 10 bases. The V and J ends lost 0 bases and 0 bases, in that order; junction bases with no gene match: 9. Germline CDR1 and CDR2: SNHLY and FYNNEI. The CDR3 has 19 residues. The CDR3 loop is CASSEALPSTSGSTDTQYF. DNA for the CDR3: TGTGCCAGCAGTGAAGCGCTTCCCTCGACTAGCGGGAGCACAGATACGCAGTATTTT.

This chain connects TRBV25-1 to TRBJ1-2; 7 nucleotides align to TRBD1. The J segment lost 3 bases and the V segment lost 7 bases, leaving 2 bases of the junction unmatched. Germline CDR1 and CDR2: MGHDK and SYGVNS. This CDR3 comprises 12 residues. The CDR3 DNA follows: TGTGCCAGCAACACAGGGGACTATGGCTACACCTTC. Translating gives CASNTGDYGYTF.

The chain couples TRBV11-1 to TRBJ2-5; a possible D gene is TRBD1 (5 bases). V lost 2 bases and J 1 base, leaving 8 bases between the germline ends. Germline V gene lookup returns CDR1 SGHAT and CDR2 FQDESV (reference sequence). The CDR3 is 14 amino acids. CDR3: CASSLRQFQETQYF. CDR3 nucleotide sequence: TGTGCCAGCAGCTTAAGACAGTTCCAAGAGACCCAGTACTTC.

This rearrangement joins TRBV7-9 to TRBJ2-2; possibly TRBD2 for D (5 bases). CDR3 length: 15 amino acids. Germline CDR1 reads SEHNR; CDR2 reads FQNEAQ (reference sequence). With 5 bases removed from V and 6 bases from J, the gap between germline ends came to 16 bases. CDR3: CASSARTGLAGELFF. DNA of the CDR3: TGTGCCAGCAGCGCGCGGACTGGCCTCGCCGGGGAGCTGTTTTTT.

This clone was seen just once. The rearrangement links TRBV6-1 to TRBJ2-1; D possibly corresponds to TRBD1 (5 bases). The germline V and J ends were trimmed by 3 bases and 7 bases, with 13 bases remaining between them. The germline CDR1 and CDR2 sequences are MNHNS and SASEGT. The CDR3 contains 14 residues. CDR3 sequence (DNA): TGTGCCAGCAGTGAGGGGCCCTCGTTGAATGAGCAGTTCTTC. It specifies CASSEGPSLNEQFF.

The chain is built from TRBV3-1 (or the pseudogene TRBV3-2) and TRBJ2-7; D call uncertain. This CDR3 spans 13 amino acids. CDR1 LGHDT and CDR2 YNNKEL come from the germline V gene (reference sequence). V was clipped by 4 bases and J by 4 bases, with 11 bases between them. CDR3 nucleotides: TGTGCCAGCAGCCCAGTCGGCGGATACGAGCAGTACTTC. Translated, it gives CASSPVGGYEQYF.

This clone was found a few times. V is TRBV13 and J is TRBJ2-2; no definite D call. This CDR3 contains 14 residues. Between the trimmed V and J ends, which lost 3 bases and 1 base, there was a span of 6 bases. Looked up from germline, CDR1 is PRHDT and CDR2 is FYEKMQ (reference sequence). The DNA of the CDR3 is TGTGCCAGCAGCTTTAATCTGAACACCGGGGAGCTGTTTTTT. Protein: CASSFNLNTGELFF.

The rearrangement uses TRBV5-1 and TRBJ2-6; D not certain. The CDR3 is 14 amino acids. CDR1 and CDR2 (germline): SGHRS, YFSETQ. V dropped 3 bases and J dropped 2 bases, with 6 bases sitting between them. CDR3 DNA sequence: TGCGCCAGCAGCTGGGAAGCTGGGGCCAACGTCCTGACTTTC. Encoded protein: CASSWEAGANVLTF. The entire variable domain, with the rest obtained from reference TRBV5-1 and TRBJ2-6, is as follows: KAGVTQTPRYLIKTRGQQVTLSCSPISGHRSVSWYQQTPGQGLQFLFEYFSETQRNKGNFPGRFSGRQFSNSRSEMNVSTLELGDSALYLCASSWEAGANVLTFGAGSRLTVL.

The chain combines TRBV7-9 with TRBJ2-7, with D uncertain. In germline, CDR1 is SEHNR, CDR2 FQNEAQ (reference sequence). There are 12 residues in the CDR3. V lost 5 bases to trimming and J lost 4 bases, with 9 bases between them. CDR3 DNA: TGTGCCAGCAGCAAGACGATGTACGAGCAGTACTTC. Protein: CASSKTMYEQYF.

This chain uses TRBV4-2 with TRBJ2-5; D possibly corresponds to TRBD2 (5 bases). Germline loops: CDR1 LGHNA, CDR2 YNFKEQ. Trimming cost V 0 bases and J 1 base, with 15 bases left between them. The CDR3 runs 17 residues. The chain's CDR3 is CASSQESPGISQETQYF. The CDR3 DNA sequence: TGTGCCAGCAGCCAAGAGTCGCCGGGGATCAGCCAAGAGACCCAGTACTTC.

The chain uses TRBV10-3 and TRBJ1-5; maybe TRBD1 (5 bases). Germline V lookup: CDR1 ENHRY, CDR2 SYGVKD. The CDR3 contains 12 residues. Trimming stripped 10 bases from V and 4 bases from J, with 11 bases between. Here the CDR3 DNA reads TGTGCCACCGGGGCCGGGAATCAGCCCCAGCATTTT. Protein sequence: CATGAGNQPQHF.

The chain carries TRBV11-3 and TRBJ2-7; 9 positions agree with TRBD1. V gave up 5 bases and J gave up 0 bases; unmatched junction bases: 5. The CDR3 sequence is 15 residues long. Germline V lookup: CDR1 SGHNT, CDR2 YENEEA. In DNA, the CDR3 is TGTGCCAGCAGCAAACAGGGGGCTAGCTCCTACGAGCAGTACTTC. Encoded protein: CASSKQGASSYEQYF.

The V call is TRBV9, the J call TRBJ2-5, with 8 bases matching TRBD1. V trimming: 2 bases; J trimming: 4 bases; junction bases outside the gene matches: 7. This CDR3 spans 15 amino acids. The germline V gene encodes CDR1 SGDLS and CDR2 YYNGEE. Here the CDR3 DNA reads TGTGCCAGCAGCGTGCAGGGGGCGGACATAGAGACCCAGTACTTC. It is translated as CASSVQGADIETQYF. The full variable domain, completed using reference TRBV9 and TRBJ2-5, is DSGVTQTPKHLITATGQRVTLRCSPRSGDLSVYWYQQSLDQGLQFLIQYYNGEERAKGNILERFSAQQFPDLHSELNLSSLELGDSALYFCASSVQGADIETQYFGPGTRLLVL.

The chain is built from TRBV2 and TRBJ2-2; 10 nucleotides align to TRBD1. J gave up 6 bases and V 7 bases, and 11 bases lay outside the gene matches. The germline V gene encodes CDR1 SNHLY and CDR2 FYNNEI. This CDR3 is built from 16 residues. The CDR3 nucleotides are TGTGCCAGCATTAGATCGGACAGGGGGAAGGCCGGGGAGCTGTTTTTT. Encoded protein: CASIRSDRGKAGELFF.

In its sample, this clone was seen a few times. The rearrangement uses TRBV12-3 or TRBV12-4 and TRBJ2-7; D possibly corresponds to TRBD1 (5 bases). Trimming left V 5 bases short and J 0 bases short, with 8 bases between. There are 13 residues in the CDR3. Here the CDR3 DNA reads TGTGCCAGCAGTAACAGGCCCTCCTACGAGCAGTACTTC. This translates into CASSNRPSYEQYF.

The chain uses TRBV19 and TRBJ2-7, with D tentatively TRBD1 or TRBD2 (5 bases each). The CDR3 covers 14 residues. V was clipped by 3 bases and J by 0 bases, with 9 bases between them. The germline gives CDR1 LNHDA, CDR2 SQIVND (reference sequence). CDR3 nucleotides: TGTGCCAGTAGTATGGGGGACCTCTCCTACGAGCAGTACTTC. Protein sequence: CASSMGDLSYEQYF.

The chain joins TRBV18 to TRBJ1-1, with 8 bases matching TRBD1. The V segment lost 3 bases and the J segment 4 bases; nucleotides outside the gene matches: 7. The germline gives CDR1 KGHSH, CDR2 LQKENI. CDR3 length equals 15 residues. The CDR3 bases are TGTGCCAGCTCACCCATCCAGGGGGCGGGCACTGAAGCTTTCTTT. Translating it yields CASSPIQGAGTEAFF.

This clone occurred once. V usage is TRBV13 and J usage is TRBJ2-3; D is unresolved. The V gene's germline CDR1 is PRHDT and CDR2 FYEKMQ (reference sequence). V was cut by 10 bases and J by 3 bases, with 14 bases left in between. The CDR3 covers 13 residues. Here the CDR3 DNA reads TGTGCCACCTCTAACGTGGGGACAGATACGCAGTATTTT. Protein sequence: CATSNVGTDTQYF.

J is TRBJ2-1 and V is TRBV27; TRBD2 agrees at 15 bases. Trimming removed 9 bases from V and 2 bases from J; junction bases left unmatched: 11. Germline V gene sequence: CDR1 MNHEY, CDR2 SMNVEV (reference sequence). This CDR3 spans 18 amino acids. CDR3 region: CASIGLAGGRATYNEQFF. The DNA for the CDR3 is TGTGCCAGTATAGGACTAGCGGGAGGGCGCGCTACCTACAATGAGCAGTTCTTC.

The chain uses TRBV7-8 and TRBJ1-3; 7 bases are a match to TRBD1. V trimming: 5 bases; J trimming: 0 bases; junction bases outside the gene matches: 4. In germline, CDR1 is SGHVS, CDR2 FQNEAQ. This CDR3 is 15 amino acids long. The CDR3 DNA sequence: TGTGCCAGCAGCCCAACAGGGGCCTCTGGAAACACCATATATTTT. Protein sequence: CASSPTGASGNTIYF.